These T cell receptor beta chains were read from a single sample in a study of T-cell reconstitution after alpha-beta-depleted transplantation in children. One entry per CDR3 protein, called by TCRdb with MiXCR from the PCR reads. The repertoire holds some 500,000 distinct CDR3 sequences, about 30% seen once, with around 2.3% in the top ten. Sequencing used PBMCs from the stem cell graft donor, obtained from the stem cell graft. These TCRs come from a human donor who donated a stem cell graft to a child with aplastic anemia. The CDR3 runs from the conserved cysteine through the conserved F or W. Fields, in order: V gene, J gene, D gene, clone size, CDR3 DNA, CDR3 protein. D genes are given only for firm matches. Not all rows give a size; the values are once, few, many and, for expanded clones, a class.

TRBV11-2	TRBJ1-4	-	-	TGTGCCAGCAGCTTAGTCGGAGGGTTTACTAATGAAAAACTGTTTTTT	CASSLVGGFTNEKLFF
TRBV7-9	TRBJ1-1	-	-	TGTGCCAGCAGCTTACTGCCCGGAGGCACTGAAGCTTTCTTT	CASSLLPGGTEAFF
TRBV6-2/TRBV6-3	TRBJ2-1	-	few	TGTGCCAGCAGTTACTCAAACCCTCTCTCCTACAATGAGCAGTTCTTC	CASSYSNPLSYNEQFF
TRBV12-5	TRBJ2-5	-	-	TGTGCTAGTGGTTTGGGGTCTCGGGGGACAGCCCAAGAGACCCAGTACTTC	CASGLGSRGTAQETQYF
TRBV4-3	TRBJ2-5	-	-	TGCGCCAGCAGCCAAGAACCCAGGGGAGAGACCCAGTACTTC	CASSQEPRGETQYF
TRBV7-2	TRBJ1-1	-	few	TGTGCCAGCAGTATTAACACTGAAGCTTTCTTT	CASSINTEAFF
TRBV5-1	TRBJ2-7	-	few	TGCGCCAGCAGCTTGGAGCCGCCTGTATACGAGCAGTACTTC	CASSLEPPVYEQYF
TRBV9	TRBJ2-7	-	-	TGTGCCAGCAGCGTAGACAGGGGGGGCAGAGACTACGAGCAGTACTTC	CASSVDRGGRDYEQYF
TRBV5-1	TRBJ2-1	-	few	TGCGCCAGCAGCTTGGGTGTTGGGGCCCACAATGAGCAGTTCTTC	CASSLGVGAHNEQFF
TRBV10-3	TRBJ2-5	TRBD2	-	TGTGCCCTCGGGGCGGGAGGGAACCAAGAGACCCAGTACTTC	CALGAGGNQETQYF
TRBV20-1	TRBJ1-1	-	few	TGCAGTGCTAAGAGGTCGGCAGGGAGGGATGGCACTGAAGCTTTCTTT	CSAKRSAGRDGTEAFF